The 32 T cell receptor beta chains in this list originate from one sample, sequenced in a study of T cell changes during pregnancy in multiple sclerosis. This table comes from immunoSEQ multiplex PCR, and its TCRdb copy is limited to in-frame clones, with some not included. The sample has tens of thousands of clones, about nine tenths seen once; the top ten hold roughly 2.1%. Material: peripheral blood, obtained in the first trimester of pregnancy. All receptors come from a female donor in good health, enrolled as a control in a pregnancy study.

The sample holds a few counts of this clone. V usage is TRBV10-1 and J usage is TRBJ2-1, with D possibly being TRBD2 (6 bases). Trimming removed 4 bases from V and 7 bases from J, with 17 bases in between. Germline V CDR1 and CDR2: WNHNN, SYGVQD (reference sequence). The CDR3 totals 15 residues. The CDR3: CASSAGDTPGNEQFF. Here the CDR3 DNA reads TGCGCCAGCAGTGCGGGGGATACTCCTGGGAATGAGCAGTTCTTC.

J is TRBJ1-5 and V is TRBV6-1; no definite D call. This CDR3 has 15 amino acids. The ends were cut back, 3 bases at V and 2 bases at J, with 11 bases in the middle. Germline values: CDR1 MNHNS, CDR2 SASEGT. The CDR3 reads CASSDRVRGNQPQHF. The CDR3, as DNA: TGTGCCAGCAGTGATAGGGTGAGGGGCAATCAGCCCCAGCATTTT.

The CDR3 bases are TGTGCCAGCAGCCAGAGCGGGATCCGGAACAATGAGCAGTTCTTC. This codes for CASSQSGIRNNEQFF. This chain uses TRBV11-3 with TRBJ2-1; TRBD2 matches at 7 bases. The CDR3 has 15 amino acids. CDR1 is SGHNT and CDR2 is YENEEA in the germline V gene. J lost 5 bases, V lost 5 bases, and 9 bases had no gene match.

This chain joins TRBV19 and TRBJ1-1, with unresolved D. The CDR3 runs to 14 residues. CDR1 is LNHDA, CDR2 SQIVND, per germline (reference sequence). V was cut by 3 bases and J by 0 bases, with 8 bases left in between. CDR3 sequence (DNA): TGTGCCAGTAGTATTCCAGGTTTGAACACTGAAGCTTTCTTT. Protein: CASSIPGLNTEAFF.

The chain joins TRBV19 to TRBJ1-5; D gene ambiguous. The CDR3 runs 12 residues. Trimming removed 5 bases at V and 3 bases at J, with 5 bases between. From germline, CDR1 is LNHDA and CDR2 SQIVND (reference sequence). Here the CDR3 DNA reads TGTGCCAGTAGTGAGTACAATCAGCCCCAGCATTTT. This codes for CASSEYNQPQHF.

The chain has TRBV6-1 and TRBJ1-2; 7 bases agree with TRBD1. The CDR3 sequence is 14 residues long. Looked up from germline, CDR1 is MNHNS and CDR2 is SASEGT. The trim removed 7 bases at V and 0 bases at J, leaving 5 bases unmatched. CDR3 loop: CASTGDSPNYGYTF. The DNA of the CDR3 is TGTGCCAGCACTGGGGACAGCCCTAACTATGGCTACACCTTC.

This chain connects TRBV5-1 to TRBJ2-7; 9 bases match TRBD1. The CDR3 runs 14 residues. Looked up from germline, CDR1 is SGHRS and CDR2 is YFSETQ. With 2 bases clipped from V and 2 bases from J, the junction kept 2 bases outside the gene matches. The CDR3 DNA follows: TGCGCCAGCAGCTTAGGGACAGGGACCTACGAGCAGTACTTC. It yields the protein CASSLGTGTYEQYF.

The J gene is TRBJ2-7, the V gene TRBV19; 8 bases agree with TRBD2. With V trimmed by 5 bases and J by 5 bases, 5 bases remained unmatched. The CDR3 totals 13 residues. In germline, CDR1 is LNHDA, CDR2 SQIVND (reference sequence). The CDR3 bases are TGTGCCAGTAGTGGGGCGGGGGGCCACGAGCAGTACTTC. Protein: CASSGAGGHEQYF. Based on the CDR3 plus reference TRBV19 and TRBJ2-7, the full variable domain is DGGITQSPKYLFRKEGQNVTLSCEQNLNHDAMYWYRQDPGQGLRLIYYSQIVNDFQKGDIAEGYSVSREKKESFPLTVTSAQKNPTAFYLCASSGAGGHEQYFGPGTRLTVT.

The chain links TRBV6-1 to TRBJ2-1; 9 bases are shared with TRBD2. The CDR3 consists of 14 residues. CDR1 is MNHNS and CDR2 is SASEGT in the germline V gene. V gave up 2 bases and J gave up 12 bases; unmatched junction bases: 8. This chain's CDR3 is CASSERIAGDRQFF. The DNA for the CDR3 is TGTGCCAGCAGTGAAAGAATAGCGGGAGATCGGCAGTTCTTC.

This clone appeared a few times. This chain connects TRBV9 to TRBJ2-7; perhaps TRBD2 as D (6 bases). This CDR3 region has 14 residues. V was trimmed by 2 bases and J by 4 bases, leaving 13 bases between them. Looked up from germline, CDR1 is SGDLS and CDR2 is YYNGEE. The CDR3 loop reads CASSVHGGSYEQYF. As DNA, the CDR3 is TGTGCCAGCAGCGTCCACGGGGGAAGTTACGAGCAGTACTTC.

The chain employs TRBV12-1 and TRBJ2-1; no check of the table's D call, TRBD2, against the DNA was made. TRBV12-1 is assigned pseudogene status. This CDR3 contains 16 residues. CDR3 nucleotide sequence: TGTGCCAGCAGCTTTGCGAGACTAGCGGGAGCCAATGAGCAGTTCTTC. It codes for CASSFARLAGANEQFF.

The chain employs TRBV2 and TRBJ2-7, with TRBD1 as a possible D gene (6 bases). The CDR3 spans 14 residues. Trimming took 7 bases from V and 3 from J, leaving 16 bases between them. The germline V gene encodes CDR1 SNHLY and CDR2 FYNNEI. The CDR3 nucleotides read TGTGCCAGCACTTACAGGGCGCGCAGCTACGAGCAGTACTTC. Translating it yields CASTYRARSYEQYF.

The rearrangement links TRBV19 to TRBJ2-2, with D unclear. Germline values: CDR1 LNHDA, CDR2 SQIVND (reference sequence). This CDR3 is built from 16 residues. V lost 5 bases and J 4 bases, leaving 17 bases between the germline ends. Here the CDR3 DNA reads TGTGCCAGTAGTCCGGGTATCGTCACCCCCACCGGGGAGCTGTTTTTT. Protein sequence: CASSPGIVTPTGELFF.

This clone has only a few counts. The genes are TRBV5-1 and TRBJ2-1, with D possibly TRBD2 on 6 matching bases. The V gene's germline CDR1 is SGHRS and CDR2 YFSETQ. The CDR3 is made up of 14 amino acids. V was trimmed by 6 bases and J by 3 bases, leaving 13 bases between them. For the CDR3, the DNA is TGCGCCAGCACTGGGGGGACCGACTACAATGAGCAGTTCTTC. This sequence encodes CASTGGTDYNEQFF.

The rearrangement links TRBV19 to TRBJ1-2; possibly TRBD1 for D (5 bases). Germline assignment: CDR1 LNHDA and CDR2 SQIVND (reference sequence). The CDR3 is 13 residues long. V shed 5 bases and J shed 8 bases, with 15 bases lying between them. In DNA, the CDR3 is TGTGCCAGTAGTGATGGACACCCCGACGGCTACACCTTC. Protein sequence: CASSDGHPDGYTF. Filled out from reference TRBV19 and TRBJ1-2, the complete variable domain reads DGGITQSPKYLFRKEGQNVTLSCEQNLNHDAMYWYRQDPGQGLRLIYYSQIVNDFQKGDIAEGYSVSREKKESFPLTVTSAQKNPTAFYLCASSDGHPDGYTFGSGTRLTVV.

The V gene is TRBV7-2, the J gene TRBJ1-2, with D possibly TRBD1 on 6 matching bases. The length of the CDR3 is 14 residues. CDR1 and CDR2 (germline): SGHTA, FQGNSA. V shed 6 bases and J shed 2 bases, with 13 bases lying between them. The chain's CDR3 is CASSPYGQNYGYTF. Here the CDR3 DNA reads TGTGCCAGCAGTCCCTACGGACAGAACTATGGCTACACCTTC.

The V and J genes are TRBV7-9 and TRBJ2-1, with 11 bases fitting TRBD2. Germline CDR1 is SEHNR and CDR2 is FQNEAQ (reference sequence). V lost 5 bases, J lost 8 bases, and 11 bases stayed unmatched. The length of the CDR3 is 16 residues. CDR3: CASSISLAGVRDEQFF. The CDR3 DNA follows: TGTGCCAGCAGCATCTCACTAGCGGGGGTTCGAGATGAGCAGTTCTTC.

The rearrangement joins TRBV5-4 to TRBJ1-1; D uncertain. V lost 2 bases to trimming and J lost 0 bases, with 11 bases between them. Per germline, CDR1 SGHNT and CDR2 YYREEE (reference sequence). The CDR3 consists of 15 residues. The CDR3 DNA sequence: TGTGCCAGCAGCTTCGACCCGGGGATGAACACTGAAGCTTTCTTT. It is translated as CASSFDPGMNTEAFF.

The chain combines TRBV10-3 with TRBJ1-1; no definite D call. This CDR3 contains 13 residues. V lost 6 bases and J 0 bases, leaving 8 bases between the germline ends. Germline V lookup: CDR1 ENHRY, CDR2 SYGVKD. The CDR3 here is CAIRIVMNTEAFF. The DNA for the CDR3 is TGTGCCATCAGGATAGTCATGAACACTGAAGCTTTCTTT.

This chain joins TRBV7-9 and TRBJ2-2; 7 bases match TRBD1. With V trimmed by 5 bases and J by 6 bases, 9 bases remained unmatched. CDR1 and CDR2 (germline): SEHNR, FQNEAQ (reference sequence). This CDR3 is built from 15 residues. DNA for the CDR3: TGTGCCAGCAGCCCAGAAAACAGGGGACCCGGGGAGCTGTTTTTT. Protein sequence: CASSPENRGPGELFF.

This chain links TRBV13 with TRBJ2-2; no reliable D call. V lost 8 bases and J 11 bases, leaving 18 bases between the germline ends. The CDR3 covers 13 residues. The germline V gene encodes CDR1 PRHDT and CDR2 FYEKMQ (reference sequence). The CDR3 reads CASRESTAPELFF. In DNA, the CDR3 is TGTGCCAGCCGTGAAAGTACAGCCCCCGAGCTGTTTTTT.

This clone was found a few times. The chain recombines TRBV30 with TRBJ1-1; tentatively, D is TRBD1 (6 bases). This CDR3 is 11 amino acids long. V was clipped by 4 bases and J by 8 bases, with 11 bases between them. Germline V CDR1 and CDR2: GTSNPN, SVGIG (reference sequence). CDR3 in DNA: TGTGCCTGGACATCCGGGACAGAAGCTTTCTTT. It yields the protein CAWTSGTEAFF.

The chain is built from TRBV7-9 and TRBJ1-1; D uncertain. The V and J ends lost 8 bases and 3 bases respectively, with 13 bases between them. The CDR3 consists of 13 residues. The germline CDR1 and CDR2 sequences are SEHNR and FQNEAQ (reference sequence). The CDR3 here is CASSFTPDTEAFF. The CDR3 nucleotides are TGTGCCAGCTCCTTTACTCCGGACACTGAAGCTTTCTTT. Using reference TRBV7-9 and TRBJ1-1 for the parts outside the CDR3, the full variable domain is DTGVSQNPRHKITKRGQNVTFRCDPISEHNRLYWYRQTLGQGPEFLTYFQNEAQLEKSRLLSDRFSAERPKGSFSTLEIQRTEQGDSAMYLCASSFTPDTEAFFGQGTRLTVV.

The chain joins TRBV29-1 to TRBJ1-2; TRBD1 is a possible D gene (6 bases). This CDR3 is 14 amino acids long. The germline V and J ends were trimmed by 1 base and 4 bases, with 13 bases remaining between them. Germline V gene lookup returns CDR1 SQVTM and CDR2 ANQGSEA. CDR3 in amino acids: CSVEGPGQIYGYTF. The CDR3, as DNA: TGCAGCGTTGAAGGACCCGGACAGATCTATGGCTACACCTTC.

The rearrangement uses TRBV4-1 and TRBJ1-1; D unresolved. The CDR3 sequence is 14 residues long. V was trimmed by 5 bases and J by 7 bases, leaving 17 bases between them. Germline assignment: CDR1 MGHRA and CDR2 YSYEKL. Here the CDR3 reads CASSKPGIGIEAFF. The CDR3 DNA follows: TGCGCCAGCAGCAAACCGGGGATAGGGATTGAAGCTTTCTTT.

The chain carries TRBV5-1 and TRBJ1-5; 8 bases agree with TRBD1. The CDR3 length is 15 residues. V shed 0 bases, J shed 4 bases, and the junction held 3 bases outside the gene matches. Germline V gene data show CDR1 as SGHRS and CDR2 as YFSETQ. The CDR3 DNA reads TGCGCCAGCAGCTTGGGACAGGGGCGTAATCAGCCCCAGCATTTT. Translated, it gives CASSLGQGRNQPQHF.

The chain joins TRBV7-2 to TRBJ2-5; D may be TRBD2 (5 bases). CDR1 is SGHTA and CDR2 is FQGNSA in the germline V gene. This CDR3 is 14 amino acids long. The V and J ends lost 5 bases and 2 bases respectively, with 12 bases between them. The CDR3 loop is CASSRGQRQETQYF. The CDR3 region has the DNA TGTGCCAGCAGCCGAGGGCAGCGGCAAGAGACCCAGTACTTC.

The gene calls are TRBV27 and TRBJ2-6; perhaps TRBD2 as D (6 bases). The CDR3 runs to 15 residues. V was shortened by 5 bases and J by 4 bases, with 12 bases between the two germline ends. Germline CDR1 MNHEY, CDR2 SMNVEV (reference sequence). The CDR3 bases are TGTGCCAGCAGTCCTAGCGATTCAGGGGCCAACGTCCTGACTTTC. This encodes CASSPSDSGANVLTF. The full variable domain, with the rest looked up from reference TRBV27 and TRBJ2-6, is EAQVTQNPRYLITVTGKKLTVTCSQNMNHEYMSWYRQDPGLGLRQIYYSMNVEVTDKGDVPEGYKVSRKEKRNFPLILESPSPNQTSLYFCASSPSDSGANVLTFGAGSRLTVL.

The chain couples TRBV6-5 to TRBJ1-2; possible D gene TRBD1, 6 bases. V lost 5 bases and J 7 bases, leaving 17 bases between the germline ends. Germline V gives CDR1 MNHEY, CDR2 SVGAGI. The length of the CDR3 is 14 residues. CDR3 sequence (DNA): TGTGCCAGCAGTACTCTCAGGGGCTCGAGTGGCTACACCTTC. Translating gives CASSTLRGSSGYTF.

The chain uses TRBV7-9 and TRBJ2-1; 14 bases agree with TRBD2. The germline gives CDR1 SEHNR, CDR2 FQNEAQ (reference sequence). The CDR3 sequence is 16 residues long. With 3 bases clipped from V and 7 bases from J, the junction kept 5 bases outside the gene matches. The CDR3 DNA reads TGTGCCAGCAGCTTTTGGGGGACTAGCGGGAGAAATGAGCAGTTCTTC. Translated: CASSFWGTSGRNEQFF.

The rearrangement joins TRBV6-5 to TRBJ1-1; the match to TRBD1 covers 7 bases. CDR3 size: 15 residues. Trimming took 7 bases from V and 3 from J; bases not matched to a gene: 11. Germline V CDR1 and CDR2: MNHEY, SVGAGI. The CDR3 bases are TGTGCCAGCACCCAAGGGGGCAGTACACACACTGAAGCTTTCTTT. It is translated as CASTQGGSTHTEAFF.

In its sample, this clone was seen once. This chain uses TRBV7-6 with TRBJ2-1; 8 nucleotides match TRBD2. Unmatched junction bases numbered 5, after V lost 2 bases and J lost 11 bases. From germline, CDR1 is SGHVS and CDR2 FNYEAQ. This CDR3 is built from 13 residues. CDR3 in amino acids: CASSLTSGEQQFF. DNA for the CDR3: TGTGCCAGCAGCTTAACTAGCGGAGAACAGCAGTTCTTC.